This TCR beta chain comes out of a study of T-cell memory formation after mild COVID-19. Study information: For the most part, TCR clusters were specific to one donor. Study-wide results and limits: Some responding clones appeared in pre-infection memory, suggesting cross-reactive memory joined. Among contracting clones, CD4+ were mainly CM/EM and CD8+ enriched in EMRA.

This CDR3 is built from 14 residues. Germline CDR1 reads SQVTM; CDR2 reads ANQGSEA. V shed 7 bases, J shed 8 bases, and the junction held 11 bases outside the gene matches. In the case of this clonotype: Antigen: not known.

Libraries for TCRalpha and TCRbeta carried sample barcodes and unique molecular identifiers via 5'RACE. TCRdb re-analysed the 5' RACE reads in MiXCR, keeping a single row per CDR3 protein. Among 250,000 to 300,000 distinct CDR3 sequences listed, about 16% were seen once. This sequence joins TRBV29-1 and TRBJ2-1; 10 bases map to TRBD1. The receptor's source is a young man who had mild COVID-19 (a few samples of this study predate the infection). Cell type and time point are not known. The specimen sequenced was PBMCs or a T cell subset sorted from them (not recorded which). CDR3 amino acids: CSGTPGQGTHEQFF. In nucleotides, the CDR3 is TGCAGCGGGACTCCGGGACAGGGGACCCATGAGCAGTTCTTC.